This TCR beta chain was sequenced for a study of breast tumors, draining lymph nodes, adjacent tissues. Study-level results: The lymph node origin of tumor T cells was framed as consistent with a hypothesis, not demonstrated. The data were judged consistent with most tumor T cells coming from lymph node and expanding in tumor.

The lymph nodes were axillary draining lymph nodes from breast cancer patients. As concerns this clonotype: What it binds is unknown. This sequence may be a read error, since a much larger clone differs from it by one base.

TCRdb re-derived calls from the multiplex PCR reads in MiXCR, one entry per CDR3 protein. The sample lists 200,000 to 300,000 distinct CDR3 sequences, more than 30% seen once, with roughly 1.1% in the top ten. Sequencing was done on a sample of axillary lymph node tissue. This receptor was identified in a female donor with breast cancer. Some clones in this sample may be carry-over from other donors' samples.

The CDR3 spells CSARGPVNEQFF. Written as DNA, the CDR3 is TGCAGTGCTAGAGGCCCGGTAAATGAGCAGTTCTTC. V is TRBV20-1 and J is TRBJ2-1; no clear D. V lost 1 base, J lost 7 bases, and 8 bases lay in between. Per germline, CDR1 DFQATT and CDR2 SNEGSKA (reference sequence). This CDR3 comprises 12 residues.